The source of this TCR beta chain is a study of blood T cell repertoires in COVID-19 (dated by TCRdb to the early 2020s). Study-wide context: Collaborator samples came from the United States, Italy and Spain and covered acute and convalescent phases of COVID-19. The material from the prospective study consisted of cDNA or gDNA derived from T cells, B-cell-depleted T cells, or PBMCs. Subjects who had been exposed to COVID-19, were actively infected with it, or had recovered from it provided the deeply sampled blood TCRbeta repertoires that made up the dataset. The repertoires were released in a freely available public database meant as a resource for research on the immune response to SARS-CoV-2. Samples were obtained from the ongoing ImmuneRACE study (first 160 participants) and from 1,200 or so subjects provided by 6 global collaborators. Sample metadata almost always included a de-identified subject ID, COVID-19 status, age in years and sex. Where HLA class I and class II types were available, the types were taken from metadata supplied by the sample provider, not from assay-based typing. Study-wide findings and limitations: The quantity of clinical and demographic metadata differed by source and by participant and was supplied without curation.

Including cysteine and phenylalanine, the CDR3 has 14 amino acids. The entry retains the CDR3 DNA only, 42 bases that are in frame from base 1. Cut back by 7 bases and 2 bases, the V and J ends lie 17 bases apart. According to the germline V gene, CDR1 reads SQVTM and CDR2 reads ANQGSEA. The table lists this clone with a few counts. It lacks a known antigen. It has no much larger one-base neighbor in the sample; base qualities were not kept. TCRbeta CDR3 regions were amplified from genomic DNA by means of the immunoSEQ Assay, a bias-controlled multiplex PCR. Regarding the original processing steps: Nucleated cell counts per sample were estimated from amplification of reference gene primers within the assay. To quantify the absolute abundance of each unique TCRbeta CDR3 rearrangement, sequence reads were collapsed and filtered. Productive Simpson clonality was computed per sample as the square root of Simpson's diversity index over productive rearrangements. Held by TCRdb, this immuneACCESS table contains in-frame sequences only and omits some clones. Under half of the omission traces to an unresolved V gene where checked; the cause of the rest is unknown. The DNA gave D and trimming, while V, J and clone size come from that table. Recorded for this sample are 230,000 or so clones; about 88% of them occurred a single time. The ten most abundant clones make up under 2.5% of the sample.

Whole blood was collected in K2EDTA tubes by collaborating institutions according to the institutions' own protocols. For TCRbeta analysis, collaborators shipped samples as frozen whole blood, isolated PBMCs, or DNA extracted from either of those sample types. This receptor chain uses TRBV29-1 and TRBJ1-1; the D gene remains uncertain. Sequenced material: peripheral blood. The TCR comes from a man in his forties with active or convalescent COVID-19. The sequenced DNA is TGCAGCGCCCGGGAGACCACGGCTAACACTGAAGCTTTCTTT. Its product reads: CSARETTANTEAFF.